Below, one T cell receptor beta chain is given with its context. Its antigen is unknown. The PCR employed 60 Vbeta primers together with 13 Jbeta primers. Profiling relied on immunoSEQ multiplex PCR, and the TCRdb table lists in-frame clones only, not all of them. The sample carries 230,000 or so clones, about nine tenths recorded once. J gave up 5 bases and V 2 bases, and 5 bases lay outside the gene matches. This CDR3 is built from 14 residues. Germline V gene lookup returns CDR1 MDHEN and CDR2 SYDVKM. This record belongs to a study of cytomegalovirus exposure and HLA in healthy donors. Study results and caveats: Accounts indicate the classifier identified cytomegalovirus status with strong specificity and sensitivity.

The sequence derives from a girl under 10 years old in good health and CMV-seronegative. Sequences were obtained from PBMCs. The chain carries TRBV28 and TRBJ1-2; TRBD1 agrees at 7 bases. CDR3: CASSLMTGLYGYTF. CDR3 in DNA: TGTGCCAGCAGTTTAATGACAGGGCTTTATGGCTACACCTTC.